These 22 T cell receptor beta chains were sequenced from one sample in a study of blood T cells in healthy people across ages. Primed by a sample-barcoded 5' primer and a J-beta primer mix, a second PCR proceeded for 7 to 11 cycles. TCRdb fed the 5' RACE reads into MiXCR, producing one record per CDR3 protein. Of 540,000 or so distinct CDR3 sequences detected, around half appear once; the ten largest clones hold under 30%. Material for sequencing was blood. The receptor source for this set is a man at least 80 years old in good health.

This clonotype has a handful of counts. This chain joins TRBV7-2 and TRBJ2-1; 13 positions match TRBD2. The germline CDR1 and CDR2 sequences are SGHTA and FQGNSA. The CDR3 spans 15 residues. V lost 1 base to trimming and J lost 8 bases; unmatched junction nucleotides: 2. The CDR3 protein is CASSLGGLAGDEQFF. The CDR3 DNA reads TGTGCCAGCAGCTTAGGAGGACTAGCGGGAGATGAGCAGTTCTTC.

The chain uses TRBV19 and TRBJ2-7; 9 bases align to TRBD1. V was clipped by 5 bases and J by 4 bases; unmatched bases: 9. The CDR3 is 15 residues long. CDR1 and CDR2 from the germline V gene are LNHDA and SQIVND (reference sequence). CDR3 sequence reads: CASSAQGANLYEQYF. CDR3 nucleotides: TGTGCCAGTAGTGCACAGGGGGCGAATCTTTACGAGCAGTACTTC.

The chain links TRBV27 to TRBJ1-4, with D perhaps matching TRBD1 (5 bases). Between the trimmed V and J ends, which lost 3 bases and 4 bases, there was a span of 15 bases. Per germline, CDR1 MNHEY and CDR2 SMNVEV (reference sequence). CDR3 size: 16 residues. The CDR3 DNA sequence: TGTGCCAGCAGTTTGGGGCTGGGGGAGGGTAATGAAAAACTGTTTTTT. This gives the protein CASSLGLGEGNEKLFF.

This sequence joins TRBV7-2 and TRBJ2-5, with a weak D call TRBD2 (6 bases). Trimming removed 4 bases from V and 0 bases from J, with 15 bases in between. This CDR3 is 16 amino acids long. CDR1 SGHTA and CDR2 FQGNSA come from the germline V gene. The CDR3 loop is CASSSTLAPYQETQYF. The CDR3 DNA reads as TGTGCCAGCAGCTCCACCCTAGCGCCTTACCAAGAGACCCAGTACTTC.

This clonotype was observed a handful of times. This rearrangement joins TRBV9 to TRBJ2-1; 7 positions agree with TRBD1. The CDR3 loop spans 15 amino acids. V lost 0 bases to trimming and J lost 4 bases; unmatched junction nucleotides: 4. Germline values: CDR1 SGDLS, CDR2 YYNGEE. In DNA form, the CDR3 reads TGTGCCAGCAGCGTAGAACAGGGGTGGTACAATGAGCAGTTCTTC. Translating gives CASSVEQGWYNEQFF.

This clonotype was counted a few times. The chain joins TRBV20-1 to TRBJ2-7; 9 nucleotides align to TRBD1. The length of the CDR3 is 13 residues. With V trimmed by 6 bases and J by 2 bases, 5 bases remained unmatched. Germline loops: CDR1 DFQATT, CDR2 SNEGSKA (reference sequence). The CDR3 spells CSASGTGTYEQYF. In DNA form, the CDR3 reads TGCAGTGCATCCGGGACAGGGACCTACGAGCAGTACTTC.

The V gene is TRBV5-4, the J gene TRBJ2-5, with D tentatively TRBD1 (6 bases). Trimming took 9 bases from V and 5 from J, leaving 20 bases between them. The CDR3 consists of 14 residues. Germline V gene data show CDR1 as SGHNT and CDR2 as YYREEE (reference sequence). DNA of the CDR3: TGTGCCACCCAACAACAGGGCCTCGCTGAGACCCAGTACTTC. This encodes CATQQQGLAETQYF.

This chain connects TRBV9 to TRBJ2-5; 7 positions match TRBD2. This CDR3 is 15 amino acids long. Unmatched junction bases numbered 13, after V lost 0 bases and J lost 11 bases. Per the germline V gene, CDR1 is SGDLS and CDR2 is YYNGEE. CDR3 sequence (DNA): TGTGCCAGCAGCGTAGACTGGCTAGCGGACAATGAGCAGTACTTC. Protein sequence: CASSVDWLADNEQYF. Filled out from reference TRBV9 and TRBJ2-5, the complete variable domain reads DSGVTQTPKHLITATGQRVTLRCSPRSGDLSVYWYQQSLDQGLQFLIQYYNGEERAKGNILERFSAQQFPDLHSELNLSSLELGDSALYFCASSVDWLADNEQYFGPGTRLLVL.

This clonotype was observed a handful of times. CDR3 in amino acids: CASRPTGAGANVLTF. In nucleotides, the CDR3 is TGTGCCAGCAGACCGACAGGGGCTGGGGCCAACGTCCTGACTTTC. V usage is TRBV28 and J usage is TRBJ2-6; TRBD1 matches at 8 bases. The CDR3 contains 15 residues. Germline V lookup: CDR1 MDHEN, CDR2 SYDVKM. After removal of 6 bases from V and 2 bases from J, the junction contained 3 bases not matched to a gene.

This clonotype was detected a few times. This chain joins TRBV6-6 and TRBJ1-5; 7 nucleotides match TRBD1. Trimming took 9 bases from V and 6 from J; bases not matched to a gene: 8. The CDR3 length is 13 residues. Germline V gives CDR1 MNHNY, CDR2 SVGAGI (reference sequence). The CDR3 is CASKTGEGQPQHF. In DNA form, the CDR3 reads TGTGCCAGTAAAACAGGGGAGGGTCAGCCCCAGCATTTT.

About this clonotype: A much larger clone sits a single nucleotide away, making a read error possible. The J gene is TRBJ2-1, the V gene TRBV7-2; no clear D. CDR1 and CDR2 from the germline V gene are SGHTA and FQGNSA. Trimming left V 5 bases short and J 4 bases short, with 9 bases between. This CDR3 is 13 amino acids long. Here the CDR3 DNA reads TGTACCAGCAGCGCCGCTTCGTACAATGAGCAGTTCTTC. Translation gives CTSSAASYNEQFF.

The chain has TRBV20-1 and TRBJ2-2; possible D gene TRBD2, 5 bases. V lost 4 bases to trimming and J lost 2 bases, with 11 bases between them. CDR3 size: 14 residues. Germline V gene lookup returns CDR1 DFQATT and CDR2 SNEGSKA (reference sequence). Written as DNA, the CDR3 is TGCAGTGCTATCAAGCGGTATAACACCGGGGAGCTGTTTTTT. It yields the protein CSAIKRYNTGELFF.

This chain links TRBV7-3 with TRBJ1-1; D is uncertain. The germline CDR1 and CDR2 sequences are SGHTA and FQGTGA. Trimming removed 0 bases at V and 0 bases at J, with 8 bases between. The CDR3 is made up of 15 amino acids. CDR3 loop: CASSLTATMNTEAFF. Written as DNA, the CDR3 is TGTGCCAGCAGCTTAACGGCGACCATGAACACTGAAGCTTTCTTT.

This clonotype came up a few times. The V call is TRBV6-6, the J call TRBJ2-7, with D possibly being TRBD2 (5 bases). The CDR3 consists of 15 residues. The ends were cut back, 0 bases at V and 6 bases at J, with 15 bases in the middle. Germline lookup yields CDR1 MNHNY and CDR2 SVGAGI (reference sequence). The CDR3 loop reads CASSYSGQHGGEQYF. The CDR3 DNA reads TGTGCCAGCAGTTACTCGGGTCAGCACGGAGGCGAGCAGTACTTC.

V usage is TRBV28 and J usage is TRBJ2-1; D unclear. This CDR3 region has 16 residues. Germline V gives CDR1 MDHEN, CDR2 SYDVKM. The V end lost 10 bases, the J end lost 0 bases, and 19 bases lay between the germline ends. CDR3 in DNA: TGTGCCACCTTTACCAGGAGCGCGACCTCCTACAATGAGCAGTTCTTC. It codes for CATFTRSATSYNEQFF.

The chain carries TRBV6-2 or TRBV6-3 and TRBJ1-2; weak D call: TRBD1 (5 bases). Germline V CDR1 and CDR2: MNHEY, SVGEGT. This CDR3 has 12 residues. V was clipped by 7 bases and J by 8 bases, with 14 bases between them. The CDR3 loop reads CASTRTGRGYTF. For the CDR3, the DNA is TGTGCCAGCACCCGGACGGGACGGGGCTACACCTTC.

This clonotype was observed at least ten times. The chain links TRBV6-5 to TRBJ2-3; 10 bases map to TRBD2. Per the germline V gene, CDR1 is MNHEY and CDR2 is SVGAGI. V trimming: 4 bases; J trimming: 2 bases; junction bases outside the gene matches: 12. This CDR3 comprises 18 residues. This CDR3 reads CASSSVFGLAEHTDTQYF. CDR3 nucleotide sequence: TGTGCCAGCAGTTCGGTCTTCGGACTAGCGGAGCACACAGATACGCAGTATTTT.

V and J are TRBV20-1 and TRBJ2-5; D is ambiguous. V was trimmed by 0 bases and J by 0 bases, leaving 8 bases between them. The CDR3 totals 14 residues. In germline, CDR1 is DFQATT, CDR2 SNEGSKA (reference sequence). The CDR3 is CSARDARDQETQYF. CDR3 DNA: TGCAGTGCTAGAGATGCCCGGGACCAAGAGACCCAGTACTTC.

J is TRBJ1-1 and V is TRBV7-2; TRBD1 might be the D (5 bases). Germline V gives CDR1 SGHTA, CDR2 FQGNSA. Trimming removed 2 bases at V and 5 bases at J, with 21 bases between. This CDR3 region has 17 residues. CDR3 in DNA: TGTGCCAGCAGCTTAAGGGGTAGCGGCAGGGTAAGGACTGAAGCTTTCTTT. Its protein product is CASSLRGSGRVRTEAFF.

The chain links TRBV7-9 to TRBJ2-7; TRBD1 matches 8 bases. Trimming cost V 3 bases and J 0 bases; bases outside gene matches: 4. Germline V gives CDR1 SEHNR, CDR2 FQNEAQ (reference sequence). The CDR3 spans 15 residues. CDR3 nucleotide sequence: TGTGCCAGCAGCTTCCGGGACAGGCCCTCCTACGAGCAGTACTTC. This gives the protein CASSFRDRPSYEQYF.

This clonotype was seen just once. V and J are TRBV20-1 and TRBJ2-5; 9 bases align to TRBD2. The CDR3 runs to 15 residues. Losses at the gene ends were 5 bases for V and 2 bases for J; bases not matched to a gene: 9. The germline gives CDR1 DFQATT, CDR2 SNEGSKA (reference sequence). The CDR3 coding sequence is TGCAGTGCTCCTCTTAGCGGGAGTGGTCAAGAGACCCAGTACTTC. It encodes CSAPLSGSGQETQYF.

This clonotype was observed many times. V gene TRBV27 combines with J gene TRBJ2-7; D possibly corresponds to TRBD2 (6 bases). Trimming left V 5 bases short and J 3 bases short, with 11 bases between. Per germline, CDR1 MNHEY and CDR2 SMNVEV (reference sequence). There are 13 residues in the CDR3. The CDR3 nucleotides are TGTGCCAGCAGTCCCGGGACTTACTACGAGCAGTACTTC. Translated, it gives CASSPGTYYEQYF.